This T cell receptor beta chain comes out of a study of T cell responses to AZD1222 COVID-19 vaccine. Whole-study context: Investigators merged groups given second doses at roughly 4 or roughly 12 weeks. Study-wide results and limits: Donors in the cohort were predominantly white British and more often female, and clonal diversity was possibly underestimated.

This clone has a single count. Its antigen is still unknown. Using immunoSEQ multiplex PCR, the repertoire was profiled, and TCRdb retains in-frame clones only, with some absent. Among 140,000 to 150,000 clones, more than 90% were seen once, and the ten largest hold over 1.5%. V was clipped by 8 bases and J by 4 bases; unmatched bases: 5. The CDR3 runs 15 residues. Looked up from germline, CDR1 is MNHEY and CDR2 is SVGAGI. This clonotype was sampled from an adult in good health. This chain connects TRBV6-5 to TRBJ2-3; the match to TRBD2 covers 14 bases. The sequenced sample was peripheral blood, obtained on day 0 of AZD1222 vaccination. CDR3 protein: CASGLGLAGADTQYF. The CDR3, as DNA: TGTGCCAGCGGGCTGGGACTAGCGGGGGCAGATACGCAGTATTTT.